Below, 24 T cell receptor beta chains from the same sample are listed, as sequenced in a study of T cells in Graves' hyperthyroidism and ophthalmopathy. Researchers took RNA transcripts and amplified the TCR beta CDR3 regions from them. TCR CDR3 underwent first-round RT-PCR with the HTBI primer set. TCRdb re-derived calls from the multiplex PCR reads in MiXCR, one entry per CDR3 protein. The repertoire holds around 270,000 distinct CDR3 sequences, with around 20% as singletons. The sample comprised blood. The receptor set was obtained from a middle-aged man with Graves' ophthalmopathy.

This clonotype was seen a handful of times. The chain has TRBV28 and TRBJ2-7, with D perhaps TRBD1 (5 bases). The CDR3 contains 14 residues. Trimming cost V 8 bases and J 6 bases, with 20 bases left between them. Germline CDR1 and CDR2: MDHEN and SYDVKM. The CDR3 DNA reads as TGTGCCAGCCTTTCCCATGGGGCGGTCCTCGAGCAGTACTTC. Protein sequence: CASLSHGAVLEQYF.

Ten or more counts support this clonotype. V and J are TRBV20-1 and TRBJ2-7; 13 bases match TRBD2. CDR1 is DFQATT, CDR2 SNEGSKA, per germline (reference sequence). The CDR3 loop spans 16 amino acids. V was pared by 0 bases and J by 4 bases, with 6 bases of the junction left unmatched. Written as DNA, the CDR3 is TGCAGTGCTAGAGATGGCCGGACTAGCGGGAGATACGAGCAGTACTTC. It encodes CSARDGRTSGRYEQYF.

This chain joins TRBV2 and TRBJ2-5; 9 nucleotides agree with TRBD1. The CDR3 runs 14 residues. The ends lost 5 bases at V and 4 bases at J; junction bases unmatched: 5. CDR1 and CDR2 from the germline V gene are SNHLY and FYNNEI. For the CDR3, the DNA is TGTGCCAGCAGTTGGGACAGGGCCAGAGAGACCCAGTACTTC. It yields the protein CASSWDRARETQYF.

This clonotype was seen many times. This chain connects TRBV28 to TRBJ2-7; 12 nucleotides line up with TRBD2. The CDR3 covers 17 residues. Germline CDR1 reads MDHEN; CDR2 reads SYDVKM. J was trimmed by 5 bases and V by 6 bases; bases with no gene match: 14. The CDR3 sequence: CASSPPSGRAAAHEQYF. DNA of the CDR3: TGTGCCAGCAGCCCCCCTAGCGGGAGGGCCGCAGCGCACGAGCAGTACTTC.

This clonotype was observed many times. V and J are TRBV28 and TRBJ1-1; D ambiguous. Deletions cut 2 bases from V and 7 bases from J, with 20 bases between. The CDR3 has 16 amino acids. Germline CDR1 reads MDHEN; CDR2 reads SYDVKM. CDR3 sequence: CASSLISSSNTREAFF. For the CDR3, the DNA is TGTGCCAGCAGTTTAATTTCTTCCAGTAATACACGTGAAGCTTTCTTT.

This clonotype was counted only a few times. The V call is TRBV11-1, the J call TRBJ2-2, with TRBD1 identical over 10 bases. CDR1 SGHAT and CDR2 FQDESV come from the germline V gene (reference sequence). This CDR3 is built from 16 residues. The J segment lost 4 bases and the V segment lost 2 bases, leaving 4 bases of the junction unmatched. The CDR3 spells CASSLPTGGGTGELFF. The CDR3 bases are TGTGCCAGCAGCTTACCGACAGGGGGCGGCACCGGGGAGCTGTTTTTT.

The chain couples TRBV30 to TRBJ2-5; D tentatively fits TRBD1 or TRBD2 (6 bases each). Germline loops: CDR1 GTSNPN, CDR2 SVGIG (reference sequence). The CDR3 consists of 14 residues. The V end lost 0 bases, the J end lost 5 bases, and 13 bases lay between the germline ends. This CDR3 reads CAWSVRGRGETQYF. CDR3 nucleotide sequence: TGTGCCTGGAGTGTACGGGGGCGAGGGGAGACCCAGTACTTC.

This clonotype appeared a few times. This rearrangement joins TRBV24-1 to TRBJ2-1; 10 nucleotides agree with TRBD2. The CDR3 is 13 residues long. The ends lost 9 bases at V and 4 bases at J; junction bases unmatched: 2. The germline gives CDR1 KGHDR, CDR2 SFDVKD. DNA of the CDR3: TGTGCCACCCAACTAGCGGGGTACAATGAGCAGTTCTTC. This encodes CATQLAGYNEQFF.

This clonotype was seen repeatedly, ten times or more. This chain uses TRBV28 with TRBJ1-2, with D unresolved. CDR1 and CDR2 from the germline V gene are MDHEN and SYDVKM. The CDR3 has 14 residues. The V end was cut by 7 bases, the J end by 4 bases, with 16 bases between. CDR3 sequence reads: CASTELNLSYGYTF. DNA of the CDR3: TGTGCCAGCACCGAGTTAAACCTTTCCTATGGCTACACCTTC.

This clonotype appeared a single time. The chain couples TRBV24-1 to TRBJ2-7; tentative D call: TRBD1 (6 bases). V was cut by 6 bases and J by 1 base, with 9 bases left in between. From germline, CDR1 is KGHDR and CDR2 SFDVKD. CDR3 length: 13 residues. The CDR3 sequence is CATSSGESYEQYF. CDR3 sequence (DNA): TGTGCCACCAGTTCAGGGGAGTCCTACGAGCAGTACTTC.

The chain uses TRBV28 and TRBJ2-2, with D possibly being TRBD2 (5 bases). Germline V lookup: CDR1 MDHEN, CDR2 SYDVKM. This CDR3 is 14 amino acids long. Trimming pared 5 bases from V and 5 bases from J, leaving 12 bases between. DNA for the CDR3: TGTGCCAGCAGTCGGCGGGCTCCTACCGGGGAGCTGTTTTTT. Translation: CASSRRAPTGELFF.

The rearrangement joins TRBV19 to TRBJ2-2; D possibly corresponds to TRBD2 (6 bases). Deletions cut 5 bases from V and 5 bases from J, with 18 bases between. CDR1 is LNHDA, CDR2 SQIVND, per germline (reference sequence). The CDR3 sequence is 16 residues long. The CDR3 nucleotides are TGTGCCAGTAGTCCTACTGTCGGGAGTTTTACCGGGGAGCTGTTTTTT. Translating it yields CASSPTVGSFTGELFF.

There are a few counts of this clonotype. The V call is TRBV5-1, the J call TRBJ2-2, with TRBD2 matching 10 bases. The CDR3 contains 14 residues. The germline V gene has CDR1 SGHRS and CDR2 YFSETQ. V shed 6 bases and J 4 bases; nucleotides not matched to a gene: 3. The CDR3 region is CASKREGPTGELFF. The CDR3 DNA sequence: TGCGCCAGCAAGCGGGAGGGCCCCACCGGGGAGCTGTTTTTT.

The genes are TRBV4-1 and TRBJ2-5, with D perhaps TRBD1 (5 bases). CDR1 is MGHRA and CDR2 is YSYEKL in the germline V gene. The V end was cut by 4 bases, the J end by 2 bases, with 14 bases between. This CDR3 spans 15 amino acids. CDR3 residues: CASSRSRTLQETQYF. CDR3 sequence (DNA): TGCGCCAGCAGCCGCTCCCGGACACTTCAAGAGACCCAGTACTTC.

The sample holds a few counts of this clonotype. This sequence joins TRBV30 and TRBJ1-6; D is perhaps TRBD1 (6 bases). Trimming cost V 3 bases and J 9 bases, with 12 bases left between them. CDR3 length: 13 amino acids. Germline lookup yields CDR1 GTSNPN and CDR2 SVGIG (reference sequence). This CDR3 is CAWRGAIGSPLHF. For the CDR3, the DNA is TGTGCCTGGAGGGGGGCTATAGGTTCACCCCTCCACTTT.

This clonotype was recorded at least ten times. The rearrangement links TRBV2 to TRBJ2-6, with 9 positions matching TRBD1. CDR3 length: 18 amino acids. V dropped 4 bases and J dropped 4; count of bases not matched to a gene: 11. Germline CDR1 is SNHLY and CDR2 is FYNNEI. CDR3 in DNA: TGTGCCAGCAGTGCCGCGGGGACAGGGCTGGCGGGGGCCAACGTCCTGACTTTC. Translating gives CASSAAGTGLAGANVLTF.

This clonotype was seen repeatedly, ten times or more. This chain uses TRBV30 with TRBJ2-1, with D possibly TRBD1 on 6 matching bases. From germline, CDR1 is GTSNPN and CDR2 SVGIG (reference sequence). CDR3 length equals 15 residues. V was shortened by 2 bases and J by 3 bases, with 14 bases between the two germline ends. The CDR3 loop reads CAWSRAGVNYNEQFF. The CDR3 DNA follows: TGTGCCTGGAGTAGGGCAGGGGTCAACTACAATGAGCAGTTCTTC.

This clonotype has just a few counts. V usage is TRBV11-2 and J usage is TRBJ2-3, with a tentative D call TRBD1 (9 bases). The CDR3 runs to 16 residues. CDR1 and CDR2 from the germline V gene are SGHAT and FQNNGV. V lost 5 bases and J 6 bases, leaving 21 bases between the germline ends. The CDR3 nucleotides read TGTGCCAGCAGCGTAGGACAGGGGACTAGTATCGATACGCAGTATTTT. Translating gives CASSVGQGTSIDTQYF.

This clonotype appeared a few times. The CDR3 nucleotides are TGTGCCAGCAGCGTAGGCGGGGGTTCGGGTAACATTCAGTACTTC. Amino acid sequence: CASSVGGGSGNIQYF. J is TRBJ2-4 and V is TRBV9; 7 bases match TRBD2. The V and J ends lost 0 bases and 7 bases, in that order; junction bases with no gene match: 7. From germline, CDR1 is SGDLS and CDR2 YYNGEE. The CDR3 covers 15 residues. The complete variable domain, with remaining parts taken from reference TRBV9 and TRBJ2-4, reads DSGVTQTPKHLITATGQRVTLRCSPRSGDLSVYWYQQSLDQGLQFLIQYYNGEERAKGNILERFSAQQFPDLHSELNLSSLELGDSALYFCASSVGGGSGNIQYFGAGTRLSVL.

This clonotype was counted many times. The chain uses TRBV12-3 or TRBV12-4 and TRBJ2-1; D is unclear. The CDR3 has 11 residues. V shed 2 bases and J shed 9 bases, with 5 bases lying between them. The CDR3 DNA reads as TGTGCCAGCAGTTTAACGGGTGAGCAGTTCTTC. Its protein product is CASSLTGEQFF.

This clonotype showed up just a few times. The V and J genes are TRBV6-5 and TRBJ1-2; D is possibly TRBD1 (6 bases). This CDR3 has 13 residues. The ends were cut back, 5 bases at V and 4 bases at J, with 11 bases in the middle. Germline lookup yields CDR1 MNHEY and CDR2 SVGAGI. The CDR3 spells CASSSGTSYGYTF. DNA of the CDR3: TGTGCCAGCAGTAGCGGGACAAGCTATGGCTACACCTTC.

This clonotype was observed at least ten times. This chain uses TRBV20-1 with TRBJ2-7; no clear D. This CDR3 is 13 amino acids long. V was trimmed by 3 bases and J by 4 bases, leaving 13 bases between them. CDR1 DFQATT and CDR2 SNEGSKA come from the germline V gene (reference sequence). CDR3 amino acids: CSASAEDLYEQYF. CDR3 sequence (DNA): TGCAGTGCTAGTGCAGAGGACCTTTACGAGCAGTACTTC.

This CDR3 reads CSAQGLAGGPKTQYF. The DNA of the CDR3 is TGCAGTGCCCAGGGACTAGCGGGAGGGCCGAAGACCCAGTACTTC. The chain joins TRBV20-1 to TRBJ2-5; 16 nucleotides agree with TRBD2. The germline CDR1 and CDR2 sequences are DFQATT and SNEGSKA (reference sequence). This CDR3 has 15 amino acids. V dropped 6 bases and J dropped 6; count of bases not matched to a gene: 7.

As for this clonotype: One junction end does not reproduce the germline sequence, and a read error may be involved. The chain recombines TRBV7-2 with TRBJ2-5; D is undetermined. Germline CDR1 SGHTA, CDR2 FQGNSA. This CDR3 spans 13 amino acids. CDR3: CASSFSPVESQYF. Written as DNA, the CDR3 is TGTGCCAGCAGCTTCAGTCCCGTTGAGAGCCAGTACTTC. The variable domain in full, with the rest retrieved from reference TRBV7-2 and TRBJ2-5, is GAGVSQSPSNKVTEKGKDVELRCDPISGHTALYWYRQSLGQGLEFLIYFQGNSAPDKSGLPSDRFSAERTGGSVSTLTIQRTQQEDSAVYLCASSFSPVESQYFGPGTRLLVL.